These 13 T cell receptor beta chains came from one sample sequenced in a study of identical twins. TCRdb independently ran MiXCR on the 5' RACE reads; one entry per CDR3 protein. The sample gives 500,000 or so distinct CDR3 sequences, 12% to 15% of which show up once; approximately 0.52% is in the top ten. The data were also submitted as part of a second study, on yellow fever vaccine responses in identical twins.

The sequencing sample was made of CD4+ T cells sorted from blood. All receptors derive from a woman under 30 in good health.

This chain uses TRBV24-1 with TRBJ2-1; D not certain. Trimming left V 1 base short and J 8 bases short, with 11 bases between. This CDR3 is 14 amino acids long. Germline CDR1 and CDR2: KGHDR and SFDVKD. The CDR3: CATSDFGPGDEQFF. In DNA, the CDR3 is TGTGCCACCAGTGATTTCGGACCTGGAGATGAGCAGTTCTTC.

The chain recombines TRBV27 with TRBJ2-7, with D uncertain. The CDR3 has 14 amino acids. Trimming took 5 bases from V and 3 from J, leaving 14 bases between them. CDR1 and CDR2 from the germline V gene are MNHEY and SMNVEV (reference sequence). The CDR3 protein is CASSPRHPGYEQYF. CDR3 coding DNA: TGTGCCAGCAGTCCCAGACACCCGGGCTACGAGCAGTACTTC.

The chain couples TRBV15 to TRBJ2-3; D is unclear. Trimming took off 0 bases at V and 4 bases at J, with 8 bases between the two ends. The germline gives CDR1 LNHNV, CDR2 YYDKDF (reference sequence). This CDR3 spans 14 amino acids. CDR3 amino acids: CATSRDSAADTQYF. The CDR3 DNA sequence: TGTGCCACCAGCAGAGATAGTGCGGCAGATACGCAGTATTTT.

This chain links TRBV11-2 with TRBJ2-3; 10 nucleotides line up with TRBD2. The germline CDR1 and CDR2 sequences are SGHAT and FQNNGV. CDR3 length: 15 residues. The junction had 8 bases not matched to a gene; V was cut back by 5 bases and J by 6 bases. CDR3 loop: CASSPSGREADTQYF. Written as DNA, the CDR3 is TGTGCCAGCAGCCCCAGCGGGAGGGAGGCGGATACGCAGTATTTT.

The chain links TRBV10-3 to TRBJ2-7; D is unresolved. Trimming pared 6 bases from V and 6 bases from J, leaving 12 bases between. This CDR3 spans 12 amino acids. Germline V lookup: CDR1 ENHRY, CDR2 SYGVKD. The CDR3 here is CAIRSIGSEQYF. In DNA form, the CDR3 reads TGTGCCATCAGATCAATAGGCTCCGAGCAGTACTTC.

The chain recombines TRBV25-1 with TRBJ2-1, with D unresolved. The length of the CDR3 is 13 residues. Trimming pared 3 bases from V and 5 bases from J, leaving 8 bases between. Germline CDR1 is MGHDK and CDR2 is SYGVNS. CDR3: CASSDRRDNEQFF. The CDR3 DNA reads TGTGCCAGCAGTGATCGACGGGACAATGAGCAGTTCTTC. Supplemented by reference TRBV25-1 and TRBJ2-1, the full variable domain reads EADIYQTPRYLVIGTGKKITLECSQTMGHDKMYWYQQDPGMELHLIHYSYGVNSTEKGDLSSESTVSRIRTEHFPLTLESARPSHTSQYLCASSDRRDNEQFFGPGTRLTVL.

This chain connects TRBV9 to TRBJ2-2, with 12 bases aligning to TRBD2. Germline trimming cut 0 bases from V and 6 bases from J; bases unmatched to any gene: 3. CDR3 length: 16 amino acids. Germline V lookup: CDR1 SGDLS, CDR2 YYNGEE. The CDR3 DNA reads as TGTGCCAGCAGCGTAGTGACTAGCGGGAGCGCCGGGGAGCTGTTTTTT. Residues: CASSVVTSGSAGELFF.

This clonotype was seen only a few times. V is TRBV16 and J is TRBJ2-7; D possibly matches TRBD1 or TRBD2 (5 bases each). The germline gives CDR1 KGHSY, CDR2 FQNENV. The CDR3 is 13 amino acids. The germline V and J ends were trimmed by 5 bases and 4 bases, with 12 bases remaining between them. The DNA of the CDR3 is TGTGCCAGCAGCGGGACCTACCGGTACGAGCAGTACTTC. This gives the protein CASSGTYRYEQYF.

This clonotype has more than one count but fewer than ten. V usage is TRBV20-1 and J usage is TRBJ2-1, with 8 bases matching TRBD1. The CDR3 runs to 14 residues. Germline V CDR1 and CDR2: DFQATT, SNEGSKA (reference sequence). J lost 2 bases, V lost 6 bases, and 6 bases had no gene match. CDR3 residues: CSASYRGTYNEQFF. CDR3 DNA: TGCAGTGCCTCATACAGGGGGACCTACAATGAGCAGTTCTTC.

This clonotype was seen more than once but under ten times. The chain is built from TRBV4-2 and TRBJ2-5; 14 bases are shared with TRBD2. CDR3 length: 16 amino acids. Unmatched junction bases numbered 5, after V lost 4 bases and J lost 4 bases. The V gene's germline CDR1 is LGHNA and CDR2 YNFKEQ. In nucleotides, the CDR3 is TGTGCCAGCAGCCGAGGGGGACTAGCGGGAGCAGAGACCCAGTACTTC. This gives the protein CASSRGGLAGAETQYF.

The sample holds a few counts of this clonotype. The rearrangement joins TRBV3-1 to TRBJ2-5, with 12 nucleotides matching TRBD2. Trimming took 0 bases from V and 4 from J; bases not matched to a gene: 12. Looked up from germline, CDR1 is LGHDT and CDR2 is YNNKEL (reference sequence). The CDR3 loop spans 19 amino acids. CDR3 coding DNA: TGTGCCAGCAGCCAAGATCTCCCCCGGGCTAGCGGGAGGGGAGAGACCCAGTACTTC. Translating it yields CASSQDLPRASGRGETQYF.

This clonotype occurred a few times. V gene TRBV28 combines with J gene TRBJ2-7; 11 nucleotides agree with TRBD2. Germline assignment: CDR1 MDHEN and CDR2 SYDVKM. V lost 4 bases and J lost 5; bases outside the gene matches: 7. This CDR3 is built from 15 residues. The CDR3 DNA follows: TGTGCCAGCAGTTCCATAGCGGGAGGGTCCCACGAGCAGTACTTC. Translation gives CASSSIAGGSHEQYF.

This clonotype was counted only a few times. CDR3 region: CASSPLDYEQYF. CDR3 nucleotides: TGTGCCAGCAGTCCACTGGATTACGAGCAGTACTTC. The J gene is TRBJ2-7, the V gene TRBV12-3 or TRBV12-4, with D unclear. CDR3 length: 12 amino acids. Trimming removed 5 bases from V and 4 bases from J, with 9 bases in between.